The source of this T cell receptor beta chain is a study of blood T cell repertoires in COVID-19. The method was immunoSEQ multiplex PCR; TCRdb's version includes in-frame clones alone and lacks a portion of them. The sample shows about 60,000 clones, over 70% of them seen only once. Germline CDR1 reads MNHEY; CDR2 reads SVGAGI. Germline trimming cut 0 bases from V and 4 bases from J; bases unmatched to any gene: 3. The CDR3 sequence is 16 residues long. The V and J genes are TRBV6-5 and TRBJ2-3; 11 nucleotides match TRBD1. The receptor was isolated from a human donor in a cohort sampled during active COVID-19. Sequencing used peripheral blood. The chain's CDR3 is CASSYSGDRGADTQYF. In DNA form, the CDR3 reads TGTGCCAGCAGTTACTCCGGGGACAGGGGGGCAGATACGCAGTATTTT.